The next 6 T cell receptor beta chains were all read from a single sample in a study of shared clonotypes between healthy human individuals. Some clones are missing from TCRdb's copy, which holds only in-frame ones; the method was immunoSEQ multiplex PCR. The sample has about 2.2 million clones, about 93% seen once. Positively selected for CCR7, the CD45RO-negative cells used as naive CD8 cells excluded terminally differentiated effector memory CD45RA+ cells. Sequences were obtained from naive CD8+ T cells from PBMCs. These receptors were taken from a man younger than 30 in good health. Some clones in this sample may be carry-over from other donors' samples.

V gene TRBV29-1 combines with J gene TRBJ1-3; a weak D match, TRBD1 (5 bases). Germline V gene lookup returns CDR1 SQVTM and CDR2 ANQGSEA. Trimming took 4 bases from V and 3 from J, leaving 22 bases between them. The CDR3 contains 17 residues. The CDR3 sequence: CSVVGTPNPTSGNTIYF. The CDR3, as DNA: TGCAGCGTTGTAGGGACCCCAAACCCGACGAGTGGAAACACCATATATTTT. The variable domain in full, completed from reference TRBV29-1 and TRBJ1-3, reads SAVISQKPSRDICQRGTSLTIQCQVDSQVTMMFWYRQQPGQSLTLIATANQGSEATYESGFVIDKFPISRPNLTFSTLTVSNMSPEDSSIYLCSVVGTPNPTSGNTIYFGEGSWLTVV.

V usage is TRBV7-9 and J usage is TRBJ2-1; TRBD1 matches at 9 bases. Germline trimming cut 5 bases from V and 9 bases from J; bases unmatched to any gene: 2. The CDR3 has 12 residues. Germline CDR1 is SEHNR and CDR2 is FQNEAQ (reference sequence). As DNA, the CDR3 is TGTGCCAGCAGCAAGGACAGGGGTGAGCAGTTCTTC. As protein: CASSKDRGEQFF.

This chain links TRBV11-2 with TRBJ2-5; perhaps D is TRBD1 or TRBD2 (5 bases each). Germline CDR1 is SGHAT and CDR2 is FQNNGV. This CDR3 contains 15 residues. Trimming took 4 bases from V and 1 from J, leaving 13 bases between them. The CDR3 protein is CASSWKQGPQETQYF. The CDR3 coding sequence is TGTGCCAGCAGCTGGAAGCAGGGACCCCAAGAGACCCAGTACTTC.

This chain links TRBV5-6 with TRBJ2-2, with D possibly TRBD1 on 6 matching bases. CDR1 and CDR2 (germline): SGHDT, YYEEEE. This CDR3 is built from 16 residues. With 0 bases removed from V and 4 bases from J, the gap between germline ends came to 13 bases. The CDR3 region is CASSLELRGGTGELFF. In DNA, the CDR3 is TGTGCCAGCAGCTTGGAACTCAGGGGTGGCACCGGGGAGCTGTTTTTT.

CDR3 coding DNA: TGTGCCAGCAGTTTTCAGGAAGGAAACACCATATATTTT. Its protein product is CASSFQEGNTIYF. The chain employs TRBV28 and TRBJ1-3; no clear D. CDR1 is MDHEN and CDR2 is SYDVKM in the germline V gene. Trimming pared 3 bases from V and 4 bases from J, leaving 7 bases between. This CDR3 region has 13 residues. Complete variable domain (other parts from reference TRBV28 and TRBJ1-3): DVKVTQSSRYLVKRTGEKVFLECVQDMDHENMFWYRQDPGLGLRLIYFSYDVKMKEKGDIPEGYSVSREKKERFSLILESASTNQTSMYLCASSFQEGNTIYFGEGSWLTVV.

The genes are TRBV7-9 and TRBJ2-7; TRBD2 is a possible D gene (5 bases). This CDR3 comprises 15 residues. V lost 5 bases and J lost 0, with 14 bases in between. CDR1 and CDR2 (germline): SEHNR, FQNEAQ (reference sequence). CDR3 in DNA: TGTGCCAGCAGCCCCGTACTGAGCGGCTCCTACGAGCAGTACTTC. As protein: CASSPVLSGSYEQYF.